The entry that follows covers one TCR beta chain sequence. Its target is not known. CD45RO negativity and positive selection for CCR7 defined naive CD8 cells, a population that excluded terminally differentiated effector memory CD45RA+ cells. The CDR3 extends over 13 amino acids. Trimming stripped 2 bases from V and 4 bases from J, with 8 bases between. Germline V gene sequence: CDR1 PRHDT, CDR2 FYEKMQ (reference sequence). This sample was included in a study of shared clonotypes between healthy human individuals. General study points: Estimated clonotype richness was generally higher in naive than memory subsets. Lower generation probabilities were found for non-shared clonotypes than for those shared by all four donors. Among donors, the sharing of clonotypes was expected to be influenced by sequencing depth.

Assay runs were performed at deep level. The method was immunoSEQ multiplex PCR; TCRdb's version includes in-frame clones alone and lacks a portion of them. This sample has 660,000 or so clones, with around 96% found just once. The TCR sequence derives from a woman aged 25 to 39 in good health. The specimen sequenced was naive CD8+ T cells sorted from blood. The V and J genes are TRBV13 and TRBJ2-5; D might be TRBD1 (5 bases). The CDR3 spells CASSLRGRETQYF. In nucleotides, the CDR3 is TGTGCCAGCAGCTTAAGGGGCCGAGAGACCCAGTACTTC.